The 22 T cell receptor beta chains presented below share a single source sample, sequenced in a study of identical twins. TCRdb redid the calling of the 5' RACE reads with MiXCR, one entry per CDR3 protein. Among around 1.7 million distinct CDR3 sequences listed, about 32% were seen once. The specimen was cord blood. The source is a newborn girl in good health.

This clonotype has more than one count but fewer than ten. The rearrangement links TRBV20-1 to TRBJ1-1; D ambiguous. V was pared by 3 bases and J by 5 bases, with 10 bases between. Germline-derived CDR1 and CDR2 are DFQATT and SNEGSKA (reference sequence). The CDR3 is 12 amino acids. CDR3 residues: CSARHRETEAFF. The CDR3 bases are TGCAGTGCTAGGCACCGGGAGACTGAAGCTTTCTTT.

This clonotype has at least ten counts. The genes are TRBV4-1 and TRBJ2-7; D unresolved. The germline V gene has CDR1 MGHRA and CDR2 YSYEKL. The germline V and J ends were trimmed by 1 base and 0 bases, with 10 bases remaining between them. This CDR3 has 15 amino acids. The CDR3 bases are TGCGCCAGCAGCCAAGGGATCACCTACTCCTACGAGCAGTACTTC. It encodes CASSQGITYSYEQYF.

This clonotype was counted ten times or more. The chain carries TRBV24-1 and TRBJ2-1; D uncertain. Germline values: CDR1 KGHDR, CDR2 SFDVKD. This CDR3 has 11 amino acids. The V gene lost 7 bases and the J gene lost 7 bases, with 7 bases spanning the gap. The CDR3 is CATSETNEQFF. The CDR3 DNA reads as TGTGCCACCAGCGAAACAAATGAGCAGTTCTTC.

The rearrangement links TRBV7-9 to TRBJ1-4; 12 bases align to TRBD1. Trimming removed 6 bases from V and 10 bases from J; junction bases left unmatched: 6. The CDR3 sequence is 14 residues long. CDR1 SEHNR and CDR2 FQNEAQ come from the germline V gene (reference sequence). In nucleotides, the CDR3 is TGTGCCAGCAGTACCGGGACAGGGGGCGGAAAACTGTTTTTT. Amino acid sequence: CASSTGTGGGKLFF.

The table lists this clonotype with a few counts. CDR3 DNA sequence: TGCAGTGCTTCCGGAGCGGGGTATAGCACAGATACGCAGTATTTT. It translates to CSASGAGYSTDTQYF. The rearrangement joins TRBV20-1 to TRBJ2-3; TRBD2 agrees at 7 bases. Germline V gives CDR1 DFQATT, CDR2 SNEGSKA (reference sequence). This CDR3 region has 15 residues. Trimming cost V 5 bases and J 0 bases; bases outside gene matches: 8.

The table lists this clonotype with a few counts. V gene TRBV5-6 combines with J gene TRBJ2-1; D is uncertain. The CDR3 runs to 15 residues. Germline CDR1 reads SGHDT; CDR2 reads YYEEEE. V lost 0 bases and J lost 7, with 14 bases in between. The CDR3 region is CASSLGLVSTNEQFF. DNA of the CDR3: TGTGCCAGCAGCTTGGGTCTAGTGAGTACGAATGAGCAGTTCTTC.

The V gene is TRBV12-5, the J gene TRBJ2-5, with 8 positions matching TRBD2. The J call is uncertain, as TRBJ2-7 better fits the DNA end. Germline assignment: CDR1 LGHNT and CDR2 FRNRAP. CDR3 length equals 16 residues. The CDR3 sequence: CASGLNLGGDPYEQYF. Here the CDR3 DNA reads TGTGCTAGTGGTTTGAATCTCGGGGGGGACCCCTACGAGCAGTACTTC.

The CDR3, as DNA: TGTGCCAGCAGTCCCTTACCGACCCCTCGCAAGACCCAGTACTTC. The encoded protein is CASSPLPTPRKTQYF. J is TRBJ2-5 and V is TRBV27, with unresolved D. The CDR3 extends over 15 amino acids. V was clipped by 5 bases and J by 6 bases, with 19 bases between them. From germline, CDR1 is MNHEY and CDR2 SMNVEV (reference sequence).

V gene TRBV4-1 combines with J gene TRBJ2-4; 11 bases fit TRBD2. The J call is uncertain, as TRBJ2-7 better fits the DNA end. The CDR3 extends over 17 amino acids. Germline V gene sequence: CDR1 MGHRA, CDR2 YSYEKL. The CDR3 here is CASSQPGALAGAYEQYF. CDR3 coding DNA: TGCGCCAGCAGCCAACCTGGGGCACTAGCGGGAGCTTACGAGCAGTACTTC.

The chain recombines TRBV12-3 or TRBV12-4 with TRBJ2-3, with D unclear. The CDR3 is 13 amino acids. V lost 4 bases and J 7 bases, leaving 12 bases between the germline ends. The CDR3 sequence is CASSSSEPYTQYF. As DNA, the CDR3 is TGTGCCAGCAGTTCCTCAGAACCCTATACGCAGTATTTT.

Here the CDR3 DNA reads TGCAGCCCTGACTTTCCGCGCACTAGCGGGGTGTACCTCACTCTTGAGCAGTACTTC. Its protein is CSPDFPRTSGVYLTLEQYF. This chain links TRBV29-1 with TRBJ2-5, with 10 nucleotides matching TRBD2. V lost 8 bases and J lost 11; bases outside the gene matches: 32. The CDR3 consists of 19 residues. Germline loops: CDR1 SQVTM, CDR2 ANQGSEA.

At least ten counts were recorded for this clonotype. The chain recombines TRBV28 with TRBJ2-1; 7 positions match TRBD1. With 7 bases clipped from V and 0 bases from J, the junction kept 6 bases outside the gene matches. CDR1 is MDHEN and CDR2 is SYDVKM in the germline V gene. The CDR3 totals 15 residues. CDR3 coding DNA: TGTGCCAGCATGATAGGGGACAGCTCCTACAATGAGCAGTTCTTC. This codes for CASMIGDSSYNEQFF.

This clonotype was recorded many times. One base away lies a much larger clone, so this may be a sequencing read error. In DNA, the CDR3 is TGTGCCAGCATTGACAGGGCCAAAAACATTCAGTACTTC. This translates into CASIDRAKNIQYF. V usage is TRBV28 and J usage is TRBJ2-4, with a tentative D call TRBD1 (6 bases). V lost 7 bases and J lost 1, with 8 bases in between. Germline V gene data show CDR1 as MDHEN and CDR2 as SYDVKM. The length of the CDR3 is 13 residues. Looking up the rest from reference TRBV28 and TRBJ2-4 gives the full variable domain: DVKVTQSSRYLVKRTGEKVFLECVQDMDHENMFWYRQDPGLGLRLIYFSYDVKMKEKGDIPEGYSVSREKKERFSLILESASTNQTSMYLCASIDRAKNIQYFGAGTRLSVL.

The sample holds a few counts of this clonotype. The gene calls are TRBV6-5 and TRBJ2-7; D not resolved. V was shortened by 2 bases and J by 6 bases, with 11 bases between the two germline ends. The CDR3 loop spans 13 amino acids. Germline values: CDR1 MNHEY, CDR2 SVGAGI. CDR3 residues: CASSYGPASEQYF. The CDR3 region has the DNA TGTGCCAGCAGTTACGGGCCTGCTAGCGAGCAGTACTTC.

Details on this clonotype: The germline gene is not matched at one end of the junction; a read error may be the cause. The genes are TRBV7-2 and TRBJ2-3, with TRBD2 matching 14 bases. The CDR3 has 18 residues. Germline V lookup: CDR1 SGHTA, CDR2 FQGNSA. The CDR3 DNA reads as TGTGCCAGCAGCTTAAAGGTCGGGACTAGCGGGGGCACAGGTACGCAGTATTTT. Translating gives CASSLKVGTSGGTGTQYF.

There are a few counts of this clonotype. For the CDR3, the DNA is TGTGCCAGCTGCGACTCCGGGAGGTACAATGAGCAGTTCTTC. This sequence encodes CASCDSGRYNEQFF. V and J are TRBV27 and TRBJ2-1; 7 bases match TRBD2. The length of the CDR3 is 14 residues. V dropped 8 bases and J dropped 4; count of bases not matched to a gene: 8. CDR1 and CDR2 (germline): MNHEY, SMNVEV (reference sequence).

The chain links TRBV7-9 to TRBJ2-1; no firm D call. V was pared by 4 bases and J by 0 bases, with 13 bases between. In germline, CDR1 is SEHNR, CDR2 FQNEAQ (reference sequence). This CDR3 comprises 16 residues. The CDR3 protein is CASSSPVGSSYNEQFF. Here the CDR3 DNA reads TGTGCCAGCAGCTCCCCCGTAGGTAGCTCCTACAATGAGCAGTTCTTC.

This clonotype was detected only a few times. The chain has TRBV11-2 and TRBJ2-1, with 9 positions matching TRBD1. Germline loops: CDR1 SGHAT, CDR2 FQNNGV. The V and J ends lost 5 bases and 6 bases, in that order; junction bases with no gene match: 5. The CDR3 spans 14 residues. CDR3 sequence reads: CASSPNRGRNEQFF. CDR3 nucleotides: TGTGCCAGCAGCCCAAACAGGGGGCGCAATGAGCAGTTCTTC.

The chain links TRBV10-3 to TRBJ2-3; 9 nucleotides line up with TRBD1. Germline V gene data show CDR1 as ENHRY and CDR2 as SYGVKD. This CDR3 has 15 residues. V was pared by 2 bases and J by 2 bases, with 2 bases of the junction left unmatched. The CDR3 loop reads CAISERDRDTDTQYF. Here the CDR3 DNA reads TGTGCCATCAGTGAGCGGGACAGGGACACAGATACGCAGTATTTT.

The gene calls are TRBV5-4 and TRBJ2-1; 12 bases align to TRBD2. CDR1 and CDR2 (germline): SGHNT, YYREEE (reference sequence). V was clipped by 2 bases and J by 12 bases; unmatched bases: 9. The CDR3 is made up of 15 amino acids. In nucleotides, the CDR3 is TGTGCCAGCAGCTTACGAAGACTAGCGGGAGATGGGCAGTTCTTC. It is translated as CASSLRRLAGDGQFF.

Concerning this clonotype: An end of the junction does not agree with germline; a read error may underlie this. The chain uses TRBV28 and TRBJ2-4, with TRBD1 matching 8 bases. The CDR3 runs 12 residues. Per the germline V gene, CDR1 is MDHEN and CDR2 is SYDVKM. As DNA, the CDR3 is TGTGTCAGCAGCGACAGGGGTGACATTCAGTACTTC. Translation: CVSSDRGDIQYF.

The chain uses TRBV7-9 and TRBJ1-2; the D is unclear. Trimming took off 2 bases at V and 0 bases at J, with 7 bases between the two ends. CDR1 and CDR2 from the germline V gene are SEHNR and FQNEAQ (reference sequence). There are 14 residues in the CDR3. This chain's CDR3 is CASSLTIANYGYTF. As DNA, the CDR3 is TGTGCCAGCAGCTTAACAATCGCTAACTATGGCTACACCTTC.